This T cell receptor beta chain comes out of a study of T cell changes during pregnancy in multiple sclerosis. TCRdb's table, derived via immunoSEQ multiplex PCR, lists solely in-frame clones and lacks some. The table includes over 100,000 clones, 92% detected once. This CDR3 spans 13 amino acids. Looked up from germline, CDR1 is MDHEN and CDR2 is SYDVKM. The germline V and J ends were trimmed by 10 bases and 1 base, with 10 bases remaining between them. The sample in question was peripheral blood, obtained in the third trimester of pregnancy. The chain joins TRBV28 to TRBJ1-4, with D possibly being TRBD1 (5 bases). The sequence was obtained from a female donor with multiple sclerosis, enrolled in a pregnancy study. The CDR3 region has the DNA TGTGCCATACGGGGGGGAACTAATGAAAAACTGTTTTTT. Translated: CAIRGGTNEKLFF.